What follows are 5 T cell receptor beta chains derived from one specimen sequenced in a study of cytomegalovirus exposure and HLA in healthy donors. Primers for the PCR totalled 60 Vbeta and 13 Jbeta. The protocol was immunoSEQ multiplex PCR, while the TCRdb copy is restricted to in-frame clones and leaves out a portion. The data contain 250,000 to 350,000 clones, more than 80% of them singletons. The sequenced sample consisted of PBMCs. Receptor source: a man in his forties in good health and CMV-seropositive.

This clone showed up just once. The genes are TRBV5-6 and TRBJ1-2; D not certain. Germline V gene data show CDR1 as SGHDT and CDR2 as YYEEEE. The CDR3 has 15 amino acids. V was pared by 0 bases and J by 4 bases, with 13 bases between. The chain's CDR3 is CASSLESVNPYGYTF. In DNA form, the CDR3 reads TGTGCCAGCAGCTTGGAGTCAGTTAATCCCTATGGCTACACCTTC.

The gene calls are TRBV5-1 and TRBJ1-2; no clear D. The CDR3 runs to 13 residues. Germline loops: CDR1 SGHRS, CDR2 YFSETQ. V lost 5 bases to trimming and J lost 4 bases, with 12 bases between them. This CDR3 reads CASRETESYGYTF. CDR3 sequence (DNA): TGCGCCAGCAGGGAGACGGAATCCTATGGCTACACCTTC.

V usage is TRBV28 and J usage is TRBJ1-5; 9 nucleotides agree with TRBD1. The CDR3 runs 18 residues. The germline V gene has CDR1 MDHEN and CDR2 SYDVKM. V trimming: 5 bases; J trimming: 3 bases; junction bases outside the gene matches: 14. The CDR3 loop is CASSPGAWTGEYNQPQHF. The DNA for the CDR3 is TGTGCCAGCAGTCCCGGCGCGTGGACAGGGGAATACAATCAGCCCCAGCATTTT. Full variable domain (missing parts from reference TRBV28 and TRBJ1-5): DVKVTQSSRYLVKRTGEKVFLECVQDMDHENMFWYRQDPGLGLRLIYFSYDVKMKEKGDIPEGYSVSREKKERFSLILESASTNQTSMYLCASSPGAWTGEYNQPQHFGDGTRLSIL.

The gene calls are TRBV7-9 and TRBJ2-1, with 13 bases lining up with TRBD2. The length of the CDR3 is 17 residues. Losses at the gene ends were 7 bases for V and 8 bases for J; bases not matched to a gene: 14. In germline, CDR1 is SEHNR, CDR2 FQNEAQ (reference sequence). CDR3 nucleotide sequence: TGTGCCAGCACCGCTCCCCCAAGGACTAGCGGGAGTTATGAGCAGTTCTTC. Residues: CASTAPPRTSGSYEQFF.

The chain recombines TRBV19 with TRBJ2-7; 9 bases match TRBD1. The CDR3 length is 14 residues. Germline V gene sequence: CDR1 LNHDA, CDR2 SQIVND (reference sequence). The V and J ends lost 6 bases and 6 bases, in that order; junction bases with no gene match: 9. CDR3 nucleotide sequence: TGTGCCAGTAGCACCGGGACAGGGTCATCCGAGCAGTACTTC. Translating gives CASSTGTGSSEQYF.